This TCR beta chain was profiled in a study of cytomegalovirus exposure and HLA in healthy donors. Study results and limitations: In vitro experiments confirmed that three CMV-associated chains were specific for CMV antigens.

Primers: 60 Vbeta forward and 13 Jbeta reverse. Sequencing was performed with immunoSEQ multiplex PCR; in TCRdb, only in-frame clones are kept and a portion is missing. The sample consists of some 200,000 clones, approximately 78% of them appearing once. With regard to this clone: Its target is not known.

V lost 2 bases and J lost 6; bases outside the gene matches: 10. The germline gives CDR1 MNHEY, CDR2 SVGAGI. The CDR3 loop spans 15 amino acids. This clonotype was obtained from a woman between 18 and 29 years old in good health and CMV-seronegative. The sequencing sample was made of PBMCs. V and J are TRBV6-5 and TRBJ2-7; 7 nucleotides line up with TRBD1. The CDR3 DNA follows: TGTGCCAGCAGTTACGATCGGACAGGAGCATCCGAGCAGTACTTC. Residues: CASSYDRTGASEQYF.